These 21 T cell receptor beta chains were sequenced from one sample in a study of blood T cell repertoires in COVID-19. Sequenced by immunoSEQ multiplex PCR; TCRdb stores in-frame clones only, minus some. Of fewer than 120,000 clones detected, approximately 82% appear once; the ten largest clones hold more than 3.5%. Material for sequencing was peripheral blood. These receptors were collected from an elderly woman with acute or convalescent COVID-19.

The chain has TRBV6-4 and TRBJ1-5; the D gene is possibly TRBD1 (6 bases). The V gene lost 2 bases and the J gene lost 5 bases, with 16 bases spanning the gap. This CDR3 contains 16 residues. CDR1 and CDR2 (germline): MRHNA, SNTAGT. The CDR3 DNA is TGTGCCAGCAGTGACCTCACAGGGACGGACGATCAGCCCCAGCATTTT. It is translated as CASSDLTGTDDQPQHF.

This chain joins TRBV2 and TRBJ2-1; tentative D call: TRBD1 (6 bases). The CDR3 is 17 amino acids. Germline V gene sequence: CDR1 SNHLY, CDR2 FYNNEI. V lost 6 bases and J lost 0, with 18 bases in between. The CDR3 protein is CASRAQGPSGSYNEQFF. The CDR3 region has the DNA TGTGCCAGCAGGGCACAGGGTCCGAGCGGCTCCTACAATGAGCAGTTCTTC.

The sample holds a few counts of this clone. The V and J genes are TRBV2 and TRBJ2-2; 9 bases match TRBD1. Germline-derived CDR1 and CDR2 are SNHLY and FYNNEI. The V segment lost 6 bases and the J segment 5 bases; nucleotides outside the gene matches: 7. The CDR3 has 15 amino acids. The chain's CDR3 is CASRVYRGPTGELFF. The CDR3 bases are TGTGCCAGCAGGGTATACAGGGGGCCGACCGGGGAGCTGTTTTTT.

The chain links TRBV11-3 to TRBJ1-1; possibly TRBD1 for D (5 bases). The CDR3 runs 15 residues. Germline V gene lookup returns CDR1 SGHNT and CDR2 YENEEA. V lost 0 bases, J lost 4 bases, and 12 bases lay in between. CDR3: CASSLDSGFGTEAFF. CDR3 DNA: TGTGCCAGCAGCTTAGATTCAGGGTTCGGCACTGAAGCTTTCTTT. Together with reference TRBV11-3 and TRBJ1-1, the CDR3 gives the full variable domain: EAGVVQSPRYKIIEKKQPVAFWCNPISGHNTLYWYLQNLGQGPELLIRYENEEAVDDSQLPKDRFSAERLKGVDSTLKIQPAELGDSAVYLCASSLDSGFGTEAFFGQGTRLTVV.

The chain recombines TRBV10-3 with TRBJ2-6; 7 bases align to TRBD1. The CDR3 sequence is 16 residues long. The V and J ends lost 4 bases and 3 bases, in that order; junction bases with no gene match: 6. From germline, CDR1 is ENHRY and CDR2 SYGVKD. Here the CDR3 DNA reads TGTGCCATCAGTGGTGAGGGGGCGTTTGGGGCCAACGTCCTGACTTTC. Translated, it gives CAISGEGAFGANVLTF.

CDR3 sequence (DNA): TGCGCCAGCAGCCACGCTCTCGTACAGGGGGAAAGTTACGAGCAGTACTTC. It codes for CASSHALVQGESYEQYF. The chain links TRBV4-3 to TRBJ2-7; the match to TRBD1 covers 8 bases. The CDR3 length is 17 residues. With 3 bases clipped from V and 4 bases from J, the junction kept 14 bases outside the gene matches. The germline gives CDR1 LGHNA, CDR2 YSLEER.

CDR3 protein: CASSLIPLLKRGISYEQYF. CDR3 bases: TGTGCCAGCAGCTTAATCCCCCTCTTAAAGCGGGGAATCTCCTACGAGCAGTACTTC. V is TRBV7-9 and J is TRBJ2-7, with 7 bases identical to TRBD2. CDR3 length equals 19 residues. Germline trimming cut 2 bases from V and 0 bases from J; bases unmatched to any gene: 16. Germline-derived CDR1 and CDR2 are SEHNR and FQNEAQ (reference sequence). Combining the CDR3 with reference TRBV7-9 and TRBJ2-7 gives the whole variable domain DTGVSQNPRHKITKRGQNVTFRCDPISEHNRLYWYRQTLGQGPEFLTYFQNEAQLEKSRLLSDRFSAERPKGSFSTLEIQRTEQGDSAMYLCASSLIPLLKRGISYEQYFGPGTRLTVT.

The rearrangement joins TRBV19 to TRBJ2-2, with a tentative D call TRBD1 (8 bases). The V end was cut by 6 bases, the J end by 6 bases, with 23 bases between. The CDR3 consists of 17 residues. Per the germline V gene, CDR1 is LNHDA and CDR2 is SQIVND (reference sequence). The CDR3 DNA reads TGTGCCAGTAGGCCCATCGGGAGGACAGGGAGCGCCGGGGAGCTGTTTTTT. Amino acids: CASRPIGRTGSAGELFF.

This clone was detected only a few times. The chain recombines TRBV10-3 with TRBJ2-1; 7 bases align to TRBD2. V lost 9 bases to trimming and J lost 6 bases; unmatched junction nucleotides: 5. Germline V gene sequence: CDR1 ENHRY, CDR2 SYGVKD. This CDR3 region has 12 residues. For the CDR3, the DNA is TGTGCCATTGCTAGCGGCCCCAATGAGCAGTTCTTC. Its protein is CAIASGPNEQFF.

This chain joins TRBV7-9 and TRBJ2-1; TRBD1 matches 11 bases. There are 15 residues in the CDR3. Germline V gene lookup returns CDR1 SEHNR and CDR2 FQNEAQ (reference sequence). The junction had 9 bases not matched to a gene; V was cut back by 8 bases and J by 6 bases. This CDR3 reads CASSSPGQGGNEQFF. In DNA form, the CDR3 reads TGTGCCAGCTCCTCGCCGGGACAGGGGGGCAATGAGCAGTTCTTC.

This rearrangement joins TRBV2 to TRBJ1-1, with D possibly TRBD1 on 6 matching bases. V lost 6 bases and J 0 bases, leaving 20 bases between the germline ends. From germline, CDR1 is SNHLY and CDR2 FYNNEI. The CDR3 has 17 amino acids. This CDR3 is CASSGGWGGPMNTEAFF. In DNA form, the CDR3 reads TGTGCCAGCAGCGGGGGCTGGGGAGGGCCCATGAACACTGAAGCTTTCTTT.

The rearrangement joins TRBV11-2 to TRBJ1-3; tentative D call: TRBD1 (5 bases). CDR3 length equals 14 residues. Germline V gene sequence: CDR1 SGHAT, CDR2 FQNNGV. Trimming removed 3 bases at V and 3 bases at J, with 9 bases between. The CDR3 here is CASSLTQGGNTIYF. DNA for the CDR3: TGTGCCAGCAGCTTGACGCAGGGTGGAAACACCATATATTTT.

The rearrangement uses TRBV18 and TRBJ2-3, with D possibly matching TRBD1 (5 bases). Trimming stripped 3 bases from V and 2 bases from J, with 18 bases between. Germline CDR1 is KGHSH and CDR2 is LQKENI. The CDR3 runs 17 residues. CDR3 DNA: TGTGCCAGCTCACCCCCGGAGAGACAGTCCTACACAGATACGCAGTATTTT. This gives the protein CASSPPERQSYTDTQYF.

This chain joins TRBV18 and TRBJ1-2; 10 nucleotides align to TRBD1. With V trimmed by 4 bases and J by 12 bases, 14 bases remained unmatched. CDR1 and CDR2 (germline): KGHSH, LQKENI. The CDR3 sequence is 15 residues long. This CDR3 is CASSLAGTGDAENTF. CDR3 nucleotide sequence: TGTGCCAGCTCACTCGCCGGGACAGGGGACGCTGAGAACACCTTC.

This clone was detected a few times. This chain joins TRBV24-1 and TRBJ2-5; no definite D call. The germline V and J ends were trimmed by 10 bases and 2 bases, with 7 bases remaining between them. The CDR3 extends over 11 amino acids. CDR1 and CDR2 from the germline V gene are KGHDR and SFDVKD. The CDR3 coding sequence is TGTGCCACAGAAGCACAAGAGACCCAGTACTTC. Protein product: CATEAQETQYF.

This clone was observed once. The chain uses TRBV28 and TRBJ2-7; the D gene is possibly TRBD2 (6 bases). The CDR3 spans 14 residues. The germline gives CDR1 MDHEN, CDR2 SYDVKM. V lost 1 base and J 2 bases, leaving 9 bases between the germline ends. The CDR3 sequence: CASSLSGGPYEQYF. The DNA of the CDR3 is TGTGCCAGCAGTTTATCAGGAGGGCCCTACGAGCAGTACTTC.

The chain combines TRBV18 with TRBJ1-1, with D possibly matching TRBD1 (6 bases). The CDR3 is 14 residues long. V shed 6 bases and J shed 4 bases, with 15 bases lying between them. CDR1 is KGHSH and CDR2 is LQKENI in the germline V gene. The CDR3 sequence is CASSDQSRGTEAFF. The CDR3 DNA is TGTGCCAGCTCGGATCAGAGCAGGGGCACTGAAGCTTTCTTT.

Only a few counts were recorded for this clone. The junction departs from germline at one end; a sequencing error may be responsible. V and J are TRBV11-2 and TRBJ1-3; TRBD1 is a possible D gene (5 bases). The CDR3 contains 13 residues. CDR1 is SGHAT, CDR2 FQNNGV, per germline. The CDR3 sequence: CASSLDSRGTIYF. CDR3 nucleotides: TGTGCCAGCAGCCTAGACAGTCGGGGCACCATATATTTT.

The rearrangement joins TRBV11-2 to TRBJ1-5, with D possibly matching TRBD1 (5 bases). CDR1 and CDR2 from the germline V gene are SGHAT and FQNNGV. The CDR3 contains 15 residues. Deletions cut 2 bases from V and 2 bases from J, with 10 bases between. The CDR3 here is CASSLNSGGNQPQHF. The CDR3 DNA reads as TGTGCCAGCAGCTTAAATTCGGGGGGCAATCAGCCCCAGCATTTT.

This clone was seen a single time. The chain uses TRBV3-1 (or the pseudogene TRBV3-2) and TRBJ1-1; no firm D call. V was pared by 2 bases and J by 1 base, with 11 bases between. There are 15 residues in the CDR3. Germline CDR1 is LGHDT and CDR2 is YNNKEL (reference sequence). The DNA of the CDR3 is TGTGCCAGCAGCCAATGGGAGCAATGGAACACTGAAGCTTTCTTT. Protein: CASSQWEQWNTEAFF.

The chain joins TRBV10-3 to TRBJ2-5; 8 bases are shared with TRBD2. Losses at the gene ends were 0 bases for V and 2 bases for J; bases not matched to a gene: 8. The germline CDR1 and CDR2 sequences are ENHRY and SYGVKD. This CDR3 is built from 17 residues. For the CDR3, the DNA is TGTGCCATCAGTGAGTCGATTTACGGGACTAGTCAAGAGACCCAGTACTTC. Its translation is CAISESIYGTSQETQYF.